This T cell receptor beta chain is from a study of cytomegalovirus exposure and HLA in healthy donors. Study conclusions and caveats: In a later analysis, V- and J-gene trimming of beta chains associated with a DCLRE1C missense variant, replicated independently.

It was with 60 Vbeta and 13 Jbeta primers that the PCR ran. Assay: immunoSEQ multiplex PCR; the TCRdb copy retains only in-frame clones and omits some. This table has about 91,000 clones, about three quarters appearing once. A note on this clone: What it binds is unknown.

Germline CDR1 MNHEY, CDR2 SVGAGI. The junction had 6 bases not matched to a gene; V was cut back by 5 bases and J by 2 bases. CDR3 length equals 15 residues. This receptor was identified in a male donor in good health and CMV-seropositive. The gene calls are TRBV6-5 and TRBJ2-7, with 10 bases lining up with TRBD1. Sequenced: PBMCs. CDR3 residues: CASSPKGQGTYEQYF. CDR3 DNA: TGTGCCAGCAGTCCAAAGGGACAGGGGACCTACGAGCAGTACTTC.